The 16 T cell receptor beta chains below were found in one sample sequenced in a study of blood T cell repertoires in COVID-19 (dated by TCRdb to the early 2020s). Library preparation used the immunoSEQ multiplex PCR assay. This is the immuneACCESS table as TCRdb keeps it, with only in-frame sequences that have V and J called. A part of the clones is gone; compared with another copy, unresolved V genes explain less than half, and the rest is unexplained. The sample table lists 60,000 or so clones, approximately 86% of them with a count of one. Of the sample, roughly 9.1% is held by the ten largest clones. Source material: peripheral blood. These TCRs come from a human donor with acute or convalescent COVID-19. The donor label of this sample is uncertain.

The V call is TRBV7-8, the J call TRBJ2-2, with unresolved D. The CDR3 loop spans 13 amino acids. The V end was cut by 5 bases, the J end by 6 bases, with 10 bases between. CDR1 is SGHVS and CDR2 is FQNEAQ in the germline V gene. The CDR3 bases are TGTGCCAGCAGCAGTTTTAACTCCGGGGAGCTGTTTTTT. Protein sequence: CASSSFNSGELFF.

Here the CDR3 DNA reads TGCAGCGTTGATAAGAACAGCAGGGGGGAGACCCAGTACTTC. Translating gives CSVDKNSRGETQYF. V usage is TRBV29-1 and J usage is TRBJ2-5, with TRBD1 matching over 7 bases. There are 14 residues in the CDR3. Germline V gene sequence: CDR1 SQVTM, CDR2 ANQGSEA. J lost 5 bases, V lost 3 bases, and 9 bases had no gene match.

The V call is TRBV7-2, the J call TRBJ2-1, with 8 bases aligning to TRBD1. V lost 4 bases to trimming and J lost 0 bases; unmatched junction nucleotides: 5. The CDR3 runs to 16 residues. CDR1 and CDR2 from the germline V gene are SGHTA and FQGNSA. The CDR3 loop reads CASSSRQGSSYNEQFF. CDR3 DNA sequence: TGTGCCAGCAGCTCAAGACAGGGGAGCTCCTACAATGAGCAGTTCTTC.

The chain carries TRBV5-8 and TRBJ2-5; D gene uncertain. Germline V lookup: CDR1 SGHTS, CDR2 YDEGEE. This CDR3 contains 16 residues. Trimming removed 2 bases at V and 1 base at J, with 15 bases between. CDR3 nucleotides: TGTGCCAGCAGCTTCCCCACGCGCCCGGGCCAAGAGACCCAGTACTTC. Translation gives CASSFPTRPGQETQYF.

This clone was detected only once. The CDR3 nucleotides are TGTGCCAGCAGTTACGTCAGGAACTACGAGCAGTACTTC. Amino acids: CASSYVRNYEQYF. This sequence joins TRBV6-2 or TRBV6-3 and TRBJ2-7; D unresolved. CDR3 length equals 13 residues. Germline values: CDR1 MNHEY, CDR2 SVGEGT. Trimming stripped 2 bases from V and 3 bases from J, with 8 bases between.

This clone came up a few times. V usage is TRBV7-2 and J usage is TRBJ2-1; 7 nucleotides line up with TRBD1. Germline assignment: CDR1 SGHTA and CDR2 FQGNSA. With V trimmed by 2 bases and J by 4 bases, 8 bases remained unmatched. The CDR3 is made up of 16 amino acids. CDR3 region: CASSLFRDRTYNEQFF. Here the CDR3 DNA reads TGTGCCAGCAGCTTATTCCGGGACAGAACGTACAATGAGCAGTTCTTC.

The chain combines TRBV7-9 with TRBJ1-2, with D uncertain. V lost 6 bases and J 4 bases, leaving 24 bases between the germline ends. CDR1 and CDR2 (germline): SEHNR, FQNEAQ (reference sequence). The CDR3 sequence is 17 residues long. The CDR3 coding sequence is TGTGCCAGCAGGTCCGGTCCTGGCAGCGCGACGGCCTATGGCTACACCTTC. This translates into CASRSGPGSATAYGYTF.

The rearrangement joins TRBV6-5 to TRBJ2-5; D unclear. The CDR3 totals 12 residues. The V end was cut by 2 bases, the J end by 4 bases, with 5 bases between. Looked up from germline, CDR1 is MNHEY and CDR2 is SVGAGI. In DNA, the CDR3 is TGTGCCAGCAGTTACGTTAGAGAGACCCAGTACTTC. Protein product: CASSYVRETQYF.

V gene TRBV29-1 combines with J gene TRBJ2-7, with unresolved D. Germline lookup yields CDR1 SQVTM and CDR2 ANQGSEA. The CDR3 runs 9 residues. V dropped 4 bases and J dropped 4 bases, with 2 bases sitting between them. The CDR3 sequence: CSVVYEQYV. The CDR3 bases are TGCAGCGTTGTATACGAGCAGTACGTC.

The rearrangement links TRBV6-6 to TRBJ2-3; TRBD2 agrees at 10 bases. This CDR3 is built from 16 residues. Unmatched junction bases numbered 7, after V lost 2 bases and J lost 5 bases. Germline loops: CDR1 MNHNY, CDR2 SVGAGI (reference sequence). CDR3 coding DNA: TGTGCCAGCAGTTACATAGCGGGGGGCCGGAAAGATACGCAGTATTTT. As protein: CASSYIAGGRKDTQYF.

J is TRBJ2-7 and V is TRBV5-5; 7 bases match TRBD2. Germline lookup yields CDR1 SGHKS and CDR2 YYEKEE (reference sequence). The CDR3 runs 13 residues. V shed 6 bases and J 3 bases; nucleotides not matched to a gene: 6. The CDR3 bases are TGTGCCAGCATAGGGCGGGGGTACTACGAGCAGTACTTC. Its protein product is CASIGRGYYEQYF.

The CDR3 loop is CASSLSTSGGTDTQYF. Here the CDR3 DNA reads TGCGCCAGCAGCTTATCGACTAGCGGGGGCACAGATACGCAGTATTTT. The genes are TRBV4-1 and TRBJ2-3; TRBD2 agrees at 11 bases. Looked up from germline, CDR1 is MGHRA and CDR2 is YSYEKL. The V gene end was trimmed by 5 bases and the J gene end by 1 base; junction bases not matched to a gene: 5. The CDR3 spans 16 residues.

The V gene is TRBV19, the J gene TRBJ2-7, with 7 bases matching TRBD1. This CDR3 is 15 amino acids long. J was trimmed by 4 bases and V by 6 bases; bases with no gene match: 12. Germline V lookup: CDR1 LNHDA, CDR2 SQIVND (reference sequence). The CDR3 protein is CASSASWGQSYEQYF. DNA of the CDR3: TGTGCCAGTAGCGCTTCCTGGGGACAGAGTTACGAGCAGTACTTC.

The gene calls are TRBV5-1 and TRBJ2-1; TRBD2 agrees at 7 bases. The length of the CDR3 is 16 residues. Trimming at V came to 0 bases and at J to 6 bases, leaving 9 bases not matched to a gene. Germline V CDR1 and CDR2: SGHRS, YFSETQ. CDR3 sequence reads: CASSLAPASGINEQFF. DNA for the CDR3: TGCGCCAGCAGCTTGGCGCCGGCTAGCGGTATCAATGAGCAGTTCTTC.

The chain joins TRBV28 to TRBJ2-7; D might be TRBD1 (5 bases). Germline V gene lookup returns CDR1 MDHEN and CDR2 SYDVKM. Trimming took off 6 bases at V and 5 bases at J, with 14 bases between the two ends. The CDR3 is 13 amino acids. The CDR3 DNA is TGTGCCAGCAGCCAGACCAACAGGCACGAGCAGTACGTC. Translating it yields CASSQTNRHEQYV.

This chain links TRBV14 with TRBJ1-2, with a tentative D call TRBD1 (6 bases). CDR3 length: 14 amino acids. The ends were cut back, 0 bases at V and 10 bases at J, with 15 bases in the middle. Germline values: CDR1 SGHDN, CDR2 FVKESK. For the CDR3, the DNA is TGTGCCAGCAGCCAAGATCACCGGGACACGTTCTACACCTTC. Translating it yields CASSQDHRDTFYTF.